A few counts support the clone carrying this T cell receptor (beta chain). Its antigen is undetermined. The CDR3 contains 15 residues. Germline values: CDR1 DFQATT, CDR2 SNEGSKA (reference sequence). V was clipped by 5 bases and J by 3 bases; unmatched bases: 11. These data are taken from a study of CD8 T cells in ankylosing spondylitis. General study results and limits: Some of these motif variants have turned up before, in reports on reactive arthritis synovial fluid and blood. Blood from ankylosing spondylitis patients appeared to carry a characteristic eight-variant TCR beta motif. CD8+ by phenotype, disease-linked clones were relatively rare in peripheral blood. Reportedly, significant enrichment of disease-linked clones occurred in matched ankylosing spondylitis synovial fluid.

Generation of TCR beta libraries employed quantitative 5'-RACE incorporating molecular barcodes. TCRdb recomputed calls from the 5' RACE reads with MiXCR, one row per CDR3 protein. The repertoire has approximately 550,000 distinct CDR3 sequences, roughly 13% of them found once; the top ten carry under 7.5%. Sequencing input: blood, either unsorted or a sorted T cell fraction (not recorded which). The gene calls are TRBV20-1 and TRBJ2-3, with TRBD1 identical over 7 bases. The clonotype originates from a male donor with ankylosing spondylitis. The CDR3 is CSAVTGEGTTDTQYF. The CDR3 DNA sequence: TGCAGTGCTGTTACAGGGGAAGGTACAACAGATACGCAGTATTTT.